This entry concerns a single TCR beta chain. The antigen is unknown. This specimen comes from a study of OX40 agonist ivuxolimab in advanced cancers. At the level of the study: Ivuxolimab, an agonistic anti-OX40 (CD134) antibody, was given to patients. Antecedent anti-PD-1, anti-PD-L1 or anti-CTLA-4 therapy was permissible, with about 39% having received some. Two patients with cutaneous melanoma and one with hepatocellular carcinoma, three in total, showed partial responses.

Germline V gene sequence: CDR1 SGHNT, CDR2 YENEEA. This CDR3 spans 15 amino acids. With V trimmed by 4 bases and J by 1 base, 3 bases remained unmatched. Study conclusions and caveats: At 0.1-3.0 mg/kg, partial responders had clonal expansion among the lowest observed.

Profiled with immunoSEQ multiplex PCR; TCRdb holds only in-frame clones, not every one. The data hold tens of thousands of clones, with roughly 84% observed a single time. The source was CD4+ or CD8+ T cells sorted from blood, collected in a trial of the OX40 agonist ivuxolimab. The receptor comes from an adult with an advanced solid tumor such as melanoma, head and neck, liver or kidney cancer. The chain recombines TRBV11-3 with TRBJ2-5, with 10 bases lining up with TRBD2. CDR3 protein: CASSSGLAVQETQYF. In nucleotides, the CDR3 is TGTGCCAGCAGCTCCGGACTAGCGGTCCAAGAGACCCAGTACTTC.